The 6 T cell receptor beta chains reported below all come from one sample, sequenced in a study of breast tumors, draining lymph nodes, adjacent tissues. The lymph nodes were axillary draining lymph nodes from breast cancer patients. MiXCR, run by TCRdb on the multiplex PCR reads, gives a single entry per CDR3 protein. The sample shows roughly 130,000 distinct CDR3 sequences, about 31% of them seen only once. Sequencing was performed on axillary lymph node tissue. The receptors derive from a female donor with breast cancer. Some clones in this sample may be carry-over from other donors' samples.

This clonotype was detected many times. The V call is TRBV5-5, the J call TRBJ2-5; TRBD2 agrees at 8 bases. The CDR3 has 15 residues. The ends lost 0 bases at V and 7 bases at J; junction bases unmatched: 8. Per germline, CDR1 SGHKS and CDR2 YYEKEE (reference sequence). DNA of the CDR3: TGTGCCAGCAGCTTGGGGTTGCGGGGGGCTGTGACCCAGTACTTC. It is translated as CASSLGLRGAVTQYF.

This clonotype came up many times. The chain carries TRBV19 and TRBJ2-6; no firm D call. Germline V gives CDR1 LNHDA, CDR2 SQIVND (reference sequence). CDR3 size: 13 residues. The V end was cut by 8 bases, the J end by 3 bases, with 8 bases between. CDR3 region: CASRLVGANVLTF. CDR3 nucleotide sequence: TGTGCCAGTCGCCTAGTTGGGGCCAACGTCCTGACTTTC. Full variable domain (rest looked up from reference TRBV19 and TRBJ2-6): DGGITQSPKYLFRKEGQNVTLSCEQNLNHDAMYWYRQDPGQGLRLIYYSQIVNDFQKGDIAEGYSVSREKKESFPLTVTSAQKNPTAFYLCASRLVGANVLTFGAGSRLTVL.

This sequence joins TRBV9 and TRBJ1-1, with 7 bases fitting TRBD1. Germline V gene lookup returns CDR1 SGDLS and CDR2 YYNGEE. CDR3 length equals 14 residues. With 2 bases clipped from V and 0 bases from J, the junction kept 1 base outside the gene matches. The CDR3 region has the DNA TGTGCCAGCAGCGTCGGACAGGTGAACACTGAAGCTTTCTTT. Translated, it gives CASSVGQVNTEAFF.

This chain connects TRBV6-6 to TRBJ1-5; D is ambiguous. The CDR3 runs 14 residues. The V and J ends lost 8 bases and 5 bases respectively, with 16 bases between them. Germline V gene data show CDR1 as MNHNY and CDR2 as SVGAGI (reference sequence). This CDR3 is CASRHGSTDQPQHF. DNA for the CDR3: TGTGCCAGCCGTCACGGCTCGACTGATCAGCCCCAGCATTTT.

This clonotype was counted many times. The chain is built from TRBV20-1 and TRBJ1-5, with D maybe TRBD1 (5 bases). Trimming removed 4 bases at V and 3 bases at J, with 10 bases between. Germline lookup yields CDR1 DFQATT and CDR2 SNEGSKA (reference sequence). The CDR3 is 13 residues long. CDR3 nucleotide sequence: TGCAGTGCTACCGGGACGGACAATCAGCCCCAGCATTTT. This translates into CSATGTDNQPQHF.

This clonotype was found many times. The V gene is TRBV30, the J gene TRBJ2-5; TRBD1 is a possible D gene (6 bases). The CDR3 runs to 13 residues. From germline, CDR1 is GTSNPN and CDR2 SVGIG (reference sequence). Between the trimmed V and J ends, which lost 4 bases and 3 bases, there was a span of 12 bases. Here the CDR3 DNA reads TGTGCCTGGAACCTAGGGGGTGAAGAGACCCAGTACTTC. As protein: CAWNLGGEETQYF.